The 12 T cell receptor beta chains given below trace back to one sample, sequenced in a study of shared clonotypes between healthy human individuals (dated by TCRdb to the early 2020s). The receptor library was made with the immunoSEQ multiplex PCR assay. TCRdb re-hosts the immuneACCESS table, in-frame sequences only. Its copies lack some clones; in the studies checked, an unresolved V gene accounts for under half of them, and the cause for the rest is not known. Within this sample are 1 million to 1.2 million clones, with about 72% of them counted one time only. The ten largest clones capture approximately 0.95% of the sample. Sequencing input: memory CD4+ T cells from PBMCs. The intended sense of this specimen's cell subset or site label: CD45RA-negative fraction. The source of these receptors is a man aged 18 to 29 in good health. Some clones in this sample may be carry-over from other donors' samples.

The rearrangement uses TRBV5-1 and TRBJ2-2, with a weak D call TRBD2 (6 bases). The CDR3 contains 15 residues. CDR1 SGHRS and CDR2 YFSETQ come from the germline V gene. V shed 3 bases and J shed 7 bases, with 16 bases lying between them. This chain's CDR3 is CASSSSAGPFGELFF. The CDR3 region has the DNA TGCGCCAGCAGCTCCTCCGCGGGGCCCTTCGGGGAGCTGTTTTTT.

This sequence joins TRBV11-2 and TRBJ2-3; possibly TRBD2 for D (5 bases). Looked up from germline, CDR1 is SGHAT and CDR2 is FQNNGV. The CDR3 is 15 residues long. V gave up 4 bases and J gave up 2 bases, with 13 bases separating them. In DNA form, the CDR3 reads TGTGCCAGCAGCTCATCCCGGGGAGTCACAGATACGCAGTATTTT. Amino acids: CASSSSRGVTDTQYF.

Regarding this clone: Different DNA sequences within this sample yield the same CDR3. This chain links TRBV5-1 with TRBJ2-3; D uncertain. Germline CDR1 reads SGHRS; CDR2 reads YFSETQ. V lost 4 bases to trimming and J lost 0 bases, with 3 bases between them. This CDR3 region has 12 residues. The DNA for the CDR3 is TGCGCCAGCAGCCTCAGCACAGATACGCAGTATTTT. As protein: CASSLSTDTQYF.

The chain combines TRBV7-2 with TRBJ2-2; D remains unclear. With 2 bases removed from V and 5 bases from J, the gap between germline ends came to 15 bases. Germline CDR1 SGHTA, CDR2 FQGNSA. This CDR3 is built from 16 residues. CDR3 DNA sequence: TGTGCCAGCAGCTTAATAAGGTGGACGGAGACCGGGGAGCTGTTTTTT. Translation: CASSLIRWTETGELFF.

This clone was observed a single time. The chain carries TRBV29-1 and TRBJ2-1, with 13 bases identical to TRBD2. Germline-derived CDR1 and CDR2 are SQVTM and ANQGSEA. V was clipped by 1 base and J by 9 bases; unmatched bases: 6. The length of the CDR3 is 15 residues. In DNA form, the CDR3 reads TGCAGCGTTGAAGTAGGACTAGCGGGAGCAGGTGAGCAGTTCTTC. This codes for CSVEVGLAGAGEQFF.

The V call is TRBV27, the J call TRBJ1-3; D remains unclear. Trimming took off 5 bases at V and 2 bases at J, with 10 bases between the two ends. Germline V gene data show CDR1 as MNHEY and CDR2 as SMNVEV (reference sequence). CDR3 size: 14 residues. The CDR3 nucleotides are TGTGCCAGCAGTCAACGCGTCCCTGGAAACACCATATATTTT. The encoded protein is CASSQRVPGNTIYF.

V gene TRBV18 combines with J gene TRBJ2-1; D may correspond to TRBD1 or TRBD2 (5 bases each). Trimming took off 0 bases at V and 8 bases at J, with 14 bases between the two ends. This CDR3 is 15 amino acids long. Germline CDR1 is KGHSH and CDR2 is LQKENI. CDR3: CASSPPGAAGDEQFF. CDR3 DNA sequence: TGTGCCAGCTCACCACCCGGGGCGGCTGGTGATGAGCAGTTCTTC.

This clone was seen a handful of times. The chain links TRBV28 to TRBJ1-2; D is perhaps TRBD1 (5 bases). The germline gives CDR1 MDHEN, CDR2 SYDVKM. The CDR3 extends over 14 amino acids. V gave up 3 bases and J gave up 2 bases, with 10 bases separating them. The CDR3: CASSLARDNYGYTF. The CDR3 DNA sequence: TGTGCCAGCAGTTTGGCCAGGGACAACTATGGCTACACCTTC.

The chain recombines TRBV6-4 with TRBJ2-1; the D gene is possibly TRBD1 (6 bases). V gave up 0 bases and J gave up 7 bases, with 10 bases separating them. The germline gives CDR1 MRHNA, CDR2 SNTAGT. The CDR3 is 14 residues long. The CDR3 sequence: CASSDSSRGNEQFF. The CDR3 DNA follows: TGTGCCAGCAGTGACTCTTCCAGGGGTAATGAGCAGTTCTTC.

Note on this clone: This could be a read error, since a much larger clone is one nucleotide away. Additional DNA sequences in this sample encode the identical CDR3. The chain has TRBV6-4 and TRBJ2-6; TRBD2 matches 8 bases. In germline, CDR1 is MRHNA, CDR2 SNTAGT. V was pared by 8 bases and J by 2 bases, with 5 bases of the junction left unmatched. The length of the CDR3 is 15 residues. The CDR3: CASAAGAAGANVLTF. The CDR3 DNA reads as TGTGCCAGCGCAGCGGGAGCCGCTGGGGCCAACGTCCTGACTTTC.

CDR3 bases: TGTGCCAGCAGCGTAAGGGACAGGACTTATGAGCAGTTCTTC. Translating it yields CASSVRDRTYEQFF. The rearrangement joins TRBV9 to TRBJ2-1; 8 bases are a match to TRBD1. CDR3 length: 14 residues. V shed 1 base, J shed 8 bases, and the junction held 5 bases outside the gene matches. Germline assignment: CDR1 SGDLS and CDR2 YYNGEE.

The V call is TRBV30, the J call TRBJ2-7; possibly TRBD2 for D (5 bases). Trimming removed 5 bases from V and 6 bases from J, with 17 bases in between. Germline CDR1 reads GTSNPN; CDR2 reads SVGIG (reference sequence). The CDR3 has 13 residues. CDR3 amino acids: CAWGQTTISEQYF. The CDR3 bases are TGTGCCTGGGGGCAGACTACCATATCCGAGCAGTACTTC.